Below, 14 T cell receptor beta chains from the same sample are listed, as sequenced in a study of identical twins. TCRdb redid the calling of the 5' RACE reads with MiXCR, one entry per CDR3 protein. Of 430,000 or so distinct CDR3 sequences in the sample, 24% were seen once. This sample was shared with a second study, whose subject was T cells expressing NK-cell markers.

Sequencing was done on a sample of CD4+ T cells sorted from blood. Receptor source: a woman aged 18-29 years in good health.

The V and J genes are TRBV14 and TRBJ2-7; D is undetermined. Trimming pared 5 bases from V and 2 bases from J, leaving 13 bases between. CDR3 length: 14 residues. Germline CDR1 is SGHDN and CDR2 is FVKESK. CDR3 sequence reads: CASSWTKNTYEQYF. CDR3 DNA: TGTGCCAGCAGCTGGACCAAGAATACCTACGAGCAGTACTTC.

The V and J genes are TRBV12-3 or TRBV12-4 and TRBJ2-1; the D is unclear. This CDR3 spans 14 amino acids. V lost 1 base, J lost 4 bases, and 8 bases lay in between. DNA of the CDR3: TGTGCCAGCAGTTTAGATCAGCCGTACAATGAGCAGTTCTTC. Translating it yields CASSLDQPYNEQFF.

The CDR3 protein is CASSYTGHYNEQFF. In DNA, the CDR3 is TGTGCCAGCAGTTATACGGGACACTACAATGAGCAGTTCTTC. The chain employs TRBV6-2 or TRBV6-3 and TRBJ2-1; TRBD1 might be the D (6 bases). This CDR3 contains 14 residues. Looked up from germline, CDR1 is MNHEY and CDR2 is SVGEGT. Trimming took off 3 bases at V and 3 bases at J, with 9 bases between the two ends.

The chain is built from TRBV20-1 and TRBJ2-7; D may correspond to TRBD1 or TRBD2 (6 bases each). In germline, CDR1 is DFQATT, CDR2 SNEGSKA (reference sequence). The V end was cut by 1 base, the J end by 2 bases, with 18 bases between. This CDR3 is built from 16 residues. CDR3 loop: CSARVLGGATPYEQYF. In DNA, the CDR3 is TGCAGTGCTAGAGTACTCGGGGGCGCAACACCCTACGAGCAGTACTTC.

The rearrangement links TRBV5-1 to TRBJ2-5; D is possibly TRBD1 (5 bases). The V gene lost 5 bases and the J gene lost 4 bases, with 12 bases spanning the gap. The germline V gene has CDR1 SGHRS and CDR2 YFSETQ. The CDR3 runs 13 residues. CDR3 nucleotides: TGCGCCAGCAGACAGGCCCATGCAGAGACCCAGTACTTC. It codes for CASRQAHAETQYF.

The chain couples TRBV15 to TRBJ2-3; D is unclear. CDR1 and CDR2 from the germline V gene are LNHNV and YYDKDF (reference sequence). V was pared by 0 bases and J by 11 bases, with 12 bases between. This CDR3 comprises 13 residues. The CDR3: CATSRDNRPLQYF. The CDR3 coding sequence is TGTGCCACCAGCAGAGATAATCGACCATTGCAGTATTTT.

This chain links TRBV6-1 with TRBJ2-7; TRBD2 aligns across 9 bases. This CDR3 region has 15 residues. CDR1 MNHNS and CDR2 SASEGT come from the germline V gene. V lost 7 bases, J lost 0 bases, and 7 bases stayed unmatched. CDR3: CASNRRGGHSYEQYF. The CDR3 nucleotides are TGTGCCAGCAACCGGCGGGGGGGCCACTCCTACGAGCAGTACTTC.

This clonotype was counted a few times. The chain couples TRBV3-1 to TRBJ2-1; TRBD2 is a possible D gene (7 bases). This CDR3 comprises 15 residues. Per germline, CDR1 LGHDT and CDR2 YNNKEL (reference sequence). Trimming left V 4 bases short and J 6 bases short, with 16 bases between. The CDR3 here is CASSLSGGLLNEQFF. The CDR3 nucleotides read TGTGCCAGCAGCCTCTCGGGGGGCCTACTCAATGAGCAGTTCTTC.

This clonotype appeared many times. CDR3 coding DNA: TGTGCCAGCAGTCTTCGACAGGGTGGCACCGGGGAGCTGTTTTTT. The encoded protein is CASSLRQGGTGELFF. The chain couples TRBV12-3 or TRBV12-4 to TRBJ2-2; 7 nucleotides match TRBD1. Losses at the gene ends were 5 bases for V and 4 bases for J; bases not matched to a gene: 7. The CDR3 covers 15 residues.

Turning to this clonotype: Germline and junction disagree at one end, which may indicate a read error. The V call is TRBV2, the J call TRBJ2-1, with a possible D match to TRBD2 (6 bases). Germline CDR1 SNHLY, CDR2 FYNNEI. The CDR3 has 15 residues. In nucleotides, the CDR3 is TGTGCCAGCAGTGAACACGGGAGCGGATACAATGAGCAGTTTTTC. It is translated as CASSEHGSGYNEQFF.

In its sample, this clonotype was seen a few times. The gene calls are TRBV10-3 and TRBJ1-6; D call uncertain. The CDR3 covers 13 residues. Germline lookup yields CDR1 ENHRY and CDR2 SYGVKD. V shed 0 bases and J shed 9 bases, with 6 bases lying between them. The CDR3 DNA reads as TGTGCCATCAGTGAGTCAAAAGGTTCACCCCTCCACTTT. Protein: CAISESKGSPLHF.

V and J are TRBV27 and TRBJ2-1; D might be TRBD1 or TRBD2, each matching 5 bases. CDR3 length: 17 amino acids. Germline CDR1 reads MNHEY; CDR2 reads SMNVEV (reference sequence). V lost 5 bases, J lost 6 bases, and 23 bases lay in between. The DNA for the CDR3 is TGTGCCAGCAGTGCTAGACCGGGACCCCAGGGCCTCAATGAGCAGTTCTTC. This sequence encodes CASSARPGPQGLNEQFF.

The chain couples TRBV7-2 to TRBJ2-2; unclear D gene. This CDR3 comprises 14 residues. Trimming stripped 3 bases from V and 4 bases from J, with 9 bases between. Germline lookup yields CDR1 SGHTA and CDR2 FQGNSA. CDR3 bases: TGTGCCAGCAGCTTCGCCCCCAGCACCGGGGAGCTGTTTTTT. It specifies CASSFAPSTGELFF. Variable domain in full (rest from reference TRBV7-2 and TRBJ2-2): GAGVSQSPSNKVTEKGKDVELRCDPISGHTALYWYRQSLGQGLEFLIYFQGNSAPDKSGLPSDRFSAERTGGSVSTLTIQRTQQEDSAVYLCASSFAPSTGELFFGEGSRLTVL.

This clonotype came up a few times. V gene TRBV15 combines with J gene TRBJ2-1, with D perhaps TRBD1 (5 bases). The CDR3 consists of 12 residues. Germline CDR1 reads LNHNV; CDR2 reads YYDKDF (reference sequence). V lost 3 bases, J lost 8 bases, and 8 bases lay in between. This CDR3 is CATSSQGYEQFF. The CDR3 region has the DNA TGTGCCACCAGCAGTCAGGGCTATGAGCAGTTCTTC.